Below, 13 T cell receptor beta chains from the same sample are listed, as sequenced in a study of blood T cells in healthy people across ages. Alongside a J-beta primer mix, a sample-barcoded 5' primer served in a second PCR lasting roughly 7 to 11 cycles. TCRdb ran MiXCR on the 5' RACE reads and lists one entry per CDR3 protein. The table lists 700,000 to 850,000 distinct CDR3 sequences, around 34% of them singletons. Sequencing was carried out using blood. These TCRs come from a man between 18 and 29 years old in good health.

The chain joins TRBV20-1 to TRBJ2-7; 9 nucleotides line up with TRBD1. Germline V lookup: CDR1 DFQATT, CDR2 SNEGSKA (reference sequence). CDR3 size: 16 residues. V was pared by 6 bases and J by 7 bases, with 19 bases of the junction left unmatched. This CDR3 reads CSANGGDRAPYNEQYF. The CDR3 region has the DNA TGCAGTGCCAACGGCGGGGACAGGGCGCCCTACAATGAGCAGTACTTC.

V gene TRBV19 combines with J gene TRBJ1-2; no clear D. The CDR3 is 19 residues long. CDR1 and CDR2 (germline): LNHDA, SQIVND (reference sequence). V lost 6 bases and J lost 4, with 30 bases in between. This CDR3 reads CASSVEQSGYRANLYGYTF. CDR3 DNA sequence: TGTGCCAGTAGCGTGGAACAGTCCGGATACCGGGCCAACCTCTATGGCTACACCTTC. The whole variable domain, remainder taken from reference TRBV19 and TRBJ1-2, is DGGITQSPKYLFRKEGQNVTLSCEQNLNHDAMYWYRQDPGQGLRLIYYSQIVNDFQKGDIAEGYSVSREKKESFPLTVTSAQKNPTAFYLCASSVEQSGYRANLYGYTFGSGTRLTVV.

The chain combines TRBV7-2 with TRBJ2-3, with D perhaps given as TRBD1 or TRBD2 (6 bases each). The V end was cut by 5 bases, the J end by 3 bases, with 24 bases between. Germline V gives CDR1 SGHTA, CDR2 FQGNSA. This CDR3 is built from 18 residues. The CDR3 loop reads CASSHGVGGRRETDTQYF. Here the CDR3 DNA reads TGTGCCAGCAGCCATGGAGTTGGGGGGCGGAGAGAGACAGATACGCAGTATTTT.

This chain links TRBV7-2 with TRBJ2-4; D not certain. V lost 4 bases and J 1 base, leaving 17 bases between the germline ends. This CDR3 comprises 17 residues. Germline CDR1 and CDR2: SGHTA and FQGNSA. The CDR3 is CASSSRELALAKNIQYF. The CDR3 bases are TGTGCCAGCAGCTCGAGAGAACTGGCCCTCGCCAAAAACATTCAGTACTTC.

As to this clonotype: A much bigger clone sits one base away, suggesting this may be a read error. The rearrangement links TRBV7-2 to TRBJ1-5, with D unclear. Germline CDR1 and CDR2: SGHTA and FQGNSA. V was trimmed by 5 bases and J by 4 bases, leaving 15 bases between them. The CDR3 extends over 15 amino acids. This chain's CDR3 is CTSSPDREGNQPQHF. The DNA of the CDR3 is TGTACCAGCAGCCCCGATCGGGAGGGAAATCAGCCCCAGCATTTT.

A few counts support this clonotype. This sequence joins TRBV7-9 and TRBJ2-6; D remains ambiguous. The germline V gene encodes CDR1 SEHNR and CDR2 FQNEAQ (reference sequence). The CDR3 contains 13 residues. V dropped 6 bases and J dropped 2 bases, with 5 bases sitting between them. The CDR3 DNA reads TGTGCCAGCAGACCTCCTGGGGCCAACGTCCTGACTTTC. Residues: CASRPPGANVLTF.

This clonotype was found a few times. This chain connects TRBV10-3 to TRBJ1-4; D is unclear. Germline assignment: CDR1 ENHRY and CDR2 SYGVKD. This CDR3 region has 15 residues. The germline V and J ends were trimmed by 0 bases and 3 bases, with 8 bases remaining between them. In DNA form, the CDR3 reads TGTGCCATCAGTGAGTCGAGTAATCCTAATGAAAAACTGTTTTTT. Its translation is CAISESSNPNEKLFF.

The chain carries TRBV12-3 or TRBV12-4 and TRBJ2-3; D not resolved. The CDR3 covers 14 residues. Trimming cost V 7 bases and J 4 bases, with 15 bases left between them. The CDR3 sequence: CASTSGPWPDTQYF. The CDR3 nucleotides read TGTGCCAGCACCTCCGGCCCGTGGCCAGATACGCAGTATTTT.

CDR3 protein: CASSVGWGLEQFF. The CDR3 DNA sequence: TGTGCCAGCAGTGTAGGTTGGGGCCTAGAGCAGTTCTTC. The V call is TRBV12-3 or TRBV12-4, the J call TRBJ2-1, with a tentative D call TRBD1 (5 bases). V was cut by 5 bases and J by 10 bases, with 15 bases left in between. The CDR3 covers 13 residues.

The chain carries TRBV10-3 and TRBJ2-3; TRBD2 is a possible D gene (6 bases). CDR3 size: 15 residues. Germline V gene sequence: CDR1 ENHRY, CDR2 SYGVKD. Trimming pared 8 bases from V and 3 bases from J, leaving 18 bases between. CDR3 sequence: CAIGGGVSTTDTQYF. As DNA, the CDR3 is TGTGCCATCGGGGGAGGCGTTAGTACGACAGATACGCAGTATTTT.

This clonotype appeared a few times. V gene TRBV5-4 combines with J gene TRBJ1-1, with D tentatively TRBD1 (5 bases). This CDR3 spans 15 amino acids. The V gene's germline CDR1 is SGHNT and CDR2 YYREEE (reference sequence). V shed 4 bases and J shed 1 base, with 14 bases lying between them. The CDR3 bases are TGTGCCAGCAGCGCCTATGGGGGATCGAACACTGAAGCTTTCTTT. It specifies CASSAYGGSNTEAFF.

The chain uses TRBV12-3 or TRBV12-4 and TRBJ2-7, with D perhaps matching TRBD2 (6 bases). The CDR3 has 15 residues. Trimming removed 6 bases from V and 0 bases from J, with 15 bases in between. This CDR3 reads CASSPRGWSSYEQYF. CDR3 coding DNA: TGTGCCAGCAGCCCCCGGGGGTGGAGCTCCTACGAGCAGTACTTC.

As to this clonotype: A read error may be the cause here, since a much bigger clone is one base away. The chain links TRBV7-2 to TRBJ2-1; no firm D call. The assigned J gene may be wrong: the sequence end matches TRBJ2-7 better. The CDR3 is 13 amino acids. Germline V CDR1 and CDR2: SGHTA, FQGNSA. The CDR3 reads CASSEISYNEQYF. The CDR3 DNA reads as TGTGCCAGCAGCGAAATCTCCTACAATGAGCAGTACTTC.